This TCR beta chain was profiled in a study of blood T cell repertoires in COVID-19. Original analysis: Reference gene primers were amplified, and this amplification served to estimate nucleated cell counts. Produced via immunoSEQ multiplex PCR; TCRdb's table is partial and in-frame only. From that table come the V and J calls and clone size; the DNA was used to work out D and trimming. The profile shows some 160,000 clones, roughly 78% of them singletons. The V gene lost 3 bases and the J gene lost 8 bases, with 17 bases spanning the gap. This CDR3 has 14 residues. Germline V gene sequence: CDR1 SGDLS, CDR2 YYNGEE.

The chain is built from TRBV9 and TRBJ1-2, with D perhaps TRBD1 (6 bases). This TCR derives from a woman in her sixties or seventies in a cohort exposed to, infected with or recovered from COVID-19 (not recorded which). Sequencing used PBMCs or T cells enriched from blood (not recorded which). The CDR3 region has the DNA TGTGCCAGCAGCGGTGCTGGACAGCGCGCCGGCTACACCTTC. Amino acid sequence: CASSGAGQRAGYTF.